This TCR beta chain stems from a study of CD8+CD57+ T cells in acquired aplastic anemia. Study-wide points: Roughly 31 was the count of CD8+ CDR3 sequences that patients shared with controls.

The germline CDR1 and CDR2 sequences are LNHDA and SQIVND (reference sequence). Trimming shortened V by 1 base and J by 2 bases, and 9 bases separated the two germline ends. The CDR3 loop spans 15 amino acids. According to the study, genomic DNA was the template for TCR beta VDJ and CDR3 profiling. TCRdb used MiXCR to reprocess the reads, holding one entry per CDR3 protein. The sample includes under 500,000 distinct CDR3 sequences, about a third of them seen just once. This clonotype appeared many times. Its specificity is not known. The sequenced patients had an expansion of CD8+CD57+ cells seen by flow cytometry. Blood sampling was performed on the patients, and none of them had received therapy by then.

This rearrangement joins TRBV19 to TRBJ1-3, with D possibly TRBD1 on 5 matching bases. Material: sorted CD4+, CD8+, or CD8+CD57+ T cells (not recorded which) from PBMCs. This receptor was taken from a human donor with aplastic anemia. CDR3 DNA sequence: TGTGCCAGTAGTATAGCTATGGGACCTGGAAACACCATATATTTT. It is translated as CASSIAMGPGNTIYF.